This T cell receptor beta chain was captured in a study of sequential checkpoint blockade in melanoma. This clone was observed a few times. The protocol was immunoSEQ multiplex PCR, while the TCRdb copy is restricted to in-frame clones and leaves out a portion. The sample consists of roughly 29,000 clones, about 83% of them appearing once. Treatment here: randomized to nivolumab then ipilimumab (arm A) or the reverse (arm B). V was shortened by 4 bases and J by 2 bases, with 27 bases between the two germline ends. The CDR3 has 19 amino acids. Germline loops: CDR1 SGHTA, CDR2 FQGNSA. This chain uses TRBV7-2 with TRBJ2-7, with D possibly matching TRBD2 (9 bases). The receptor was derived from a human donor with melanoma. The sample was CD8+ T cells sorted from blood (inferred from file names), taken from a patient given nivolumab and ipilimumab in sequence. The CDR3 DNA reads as TGTGCCAGCAGCTCATCCGGGACAGGCCGATCTAGCGGGACCTACGAGCAGTACTTC. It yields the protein CASSSSGTGRSSGTYEQYF.